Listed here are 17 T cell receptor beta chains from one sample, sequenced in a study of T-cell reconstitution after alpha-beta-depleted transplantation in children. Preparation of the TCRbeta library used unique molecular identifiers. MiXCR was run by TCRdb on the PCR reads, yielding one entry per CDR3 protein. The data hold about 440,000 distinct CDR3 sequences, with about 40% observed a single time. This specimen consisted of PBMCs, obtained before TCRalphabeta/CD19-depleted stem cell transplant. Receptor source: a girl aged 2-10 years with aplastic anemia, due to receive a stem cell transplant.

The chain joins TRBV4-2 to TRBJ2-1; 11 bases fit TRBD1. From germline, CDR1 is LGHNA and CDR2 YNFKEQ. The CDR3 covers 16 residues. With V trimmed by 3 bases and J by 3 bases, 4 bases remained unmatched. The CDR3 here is CASSHEGQGVYNEQFF. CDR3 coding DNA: TGTGCCAGCAGCCACGAGGGACAGGGGGTCTACAATGAGCAGTTCTTC.

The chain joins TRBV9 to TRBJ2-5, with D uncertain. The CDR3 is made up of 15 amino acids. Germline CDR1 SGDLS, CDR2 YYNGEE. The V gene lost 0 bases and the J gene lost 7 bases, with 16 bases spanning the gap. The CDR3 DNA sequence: TGTGCCAGCAGCGTAGGATCAGGCCGAGCAGGGACCCAGTACTTC. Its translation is CASSVGSGRAGTQYF.

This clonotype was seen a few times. The CDR3 loop reads CASSLVTANTGELFF. The CDR3 nucleotides read TGCGCCAGCAGCTTGGTCACAGCGAACACCGGGGAGCTGTTTTTT. V and J are TRBV5-1 and TRBJ2-2; D is ambiguous. Trimming cost V 0 bases and J 0 bases, with 6 bases left between them. Germline CDR1 SGHRS, CDR2 YFSETQ. The CDR3 extends over 15 amino acids.

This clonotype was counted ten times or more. CDR3 DNA sequence: TGTGCCAGCAGTTCATCCCGATTAGGATCCTACGAGCAGTACTTC. Its protein product is CASSSSRLGSYEQYF. The chain links TRBV28 to TRBJ2-7; D is unresolved. Germline values: CDR1 MDHEN, CDR2 SYDVKM. The CDR3 has 15 amino acids. Trimming stripped 4 bases from V and 1 base from J, with 14 bases between.

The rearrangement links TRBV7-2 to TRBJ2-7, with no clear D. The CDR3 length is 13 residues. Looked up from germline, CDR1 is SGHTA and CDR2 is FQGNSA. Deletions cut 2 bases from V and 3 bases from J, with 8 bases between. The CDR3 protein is CASSLYSHYEQYF. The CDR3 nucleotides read TGTGCCAGCAGCTTATATAGCCACTACGAGCAGTACTTC.

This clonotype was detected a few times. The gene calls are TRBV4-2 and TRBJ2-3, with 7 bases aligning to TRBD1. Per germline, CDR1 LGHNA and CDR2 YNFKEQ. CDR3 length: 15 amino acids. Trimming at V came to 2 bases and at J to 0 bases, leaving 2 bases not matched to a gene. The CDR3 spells CASSQKGASTDTQYF. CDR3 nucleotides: TGTGCCAGCAGCCAAAAGGGGGCAAGCACAGATACGCAGTATTTT.

The CDR3 DNA sequence: TGCGCCAGCAGCATCCGACAGGGGCCGGGGACTGAAGCTTTCTTT. It is translated as CASSIRQGPGTEAFF. The chain uses TRBV5-1 and TRBJ1-1; 8 bases agree with TRBD1. The V gene end was trimmed by 4 bases and the J gene end by 5 bases; junction bases not matched to a gene: 10. CDR3 length equals 15 residues. Per germline, CDR1 SGHRS and CDR2 YFSETQ. Drawing the rest from reference TRBV5-1 and TRBJ1-1, the complete variable domain is KAGVTQTPRYLIKTRGQQVTLSCSPISGHRSVSWYQQTPGQGLQFLFEYFSETQRNKGNFPGRFSGRQFSNSRSEMNVSTLELGDSALYLCASSIRQGPGTEAFFGQGTRLTVV.

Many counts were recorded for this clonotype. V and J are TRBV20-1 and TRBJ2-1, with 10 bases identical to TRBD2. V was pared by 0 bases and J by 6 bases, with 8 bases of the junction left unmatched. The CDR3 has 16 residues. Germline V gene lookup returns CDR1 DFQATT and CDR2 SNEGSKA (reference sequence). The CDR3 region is CSARDPLAGVGNEQFF. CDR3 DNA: TGCAGTGCTAGAGATCCTCTAGCGGGAGTGGGCAATGAGCAGTTCTTC.

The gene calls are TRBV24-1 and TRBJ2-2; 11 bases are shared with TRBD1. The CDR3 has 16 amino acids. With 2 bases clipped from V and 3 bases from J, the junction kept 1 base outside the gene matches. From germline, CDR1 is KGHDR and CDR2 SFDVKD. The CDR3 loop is CATSDSDRGHTGELFF. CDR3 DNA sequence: TGTGCCACCAGTGATTCGGACAGGGGGCACACCGGGGAGCTGTTTTTT.

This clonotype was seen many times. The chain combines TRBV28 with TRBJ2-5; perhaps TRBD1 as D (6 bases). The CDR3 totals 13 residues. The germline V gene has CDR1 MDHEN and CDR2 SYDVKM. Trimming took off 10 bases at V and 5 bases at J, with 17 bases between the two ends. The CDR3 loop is CATYRAGFETQYF. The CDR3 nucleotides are TGTGCCACGTACAGGGCCGGTTTCGAGACCCAGTACTTC.

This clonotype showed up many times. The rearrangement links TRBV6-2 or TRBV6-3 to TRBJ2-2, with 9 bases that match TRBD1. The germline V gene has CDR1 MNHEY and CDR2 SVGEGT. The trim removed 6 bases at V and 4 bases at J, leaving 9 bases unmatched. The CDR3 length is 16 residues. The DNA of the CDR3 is TGTGCCAGCAGCCAACCGGGACAGGGTGTCACCGGGGAGCTGTTTTTT. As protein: CASSQPGQGVTGELFF.

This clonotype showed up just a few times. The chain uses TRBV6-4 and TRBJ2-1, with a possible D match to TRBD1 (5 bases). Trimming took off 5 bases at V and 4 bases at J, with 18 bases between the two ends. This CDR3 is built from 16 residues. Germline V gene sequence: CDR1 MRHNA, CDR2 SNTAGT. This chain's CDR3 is CASSYLPGARYNEQFF. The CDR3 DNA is TGTGCCAGCAGTTACCTTCCTGGGGCAAGGTACAATGAGCAGTTCTTC.

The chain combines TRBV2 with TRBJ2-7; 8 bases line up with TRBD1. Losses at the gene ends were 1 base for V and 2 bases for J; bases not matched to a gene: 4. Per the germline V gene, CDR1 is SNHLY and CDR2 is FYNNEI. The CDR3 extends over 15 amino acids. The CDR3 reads CASSEEGQGPYEQYF. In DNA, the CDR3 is TGTGCCAGCAGTGAAGAAGGACAGGGCCCCTACGAGCAGTACTTC.

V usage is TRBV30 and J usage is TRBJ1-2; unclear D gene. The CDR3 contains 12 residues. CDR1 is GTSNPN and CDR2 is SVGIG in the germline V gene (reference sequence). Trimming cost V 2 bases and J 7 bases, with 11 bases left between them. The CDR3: CAWSWIYGGYTF. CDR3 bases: TGTGCCTGGAGTTGGATCTACGGTGGCTACACCTTC.

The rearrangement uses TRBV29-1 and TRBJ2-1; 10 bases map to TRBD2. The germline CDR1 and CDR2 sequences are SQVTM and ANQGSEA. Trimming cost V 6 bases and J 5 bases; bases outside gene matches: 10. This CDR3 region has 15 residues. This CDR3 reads CSVGGGTSDHNEQFF. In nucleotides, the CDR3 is TGCAGCGTGGGAGGGGGGACTAGCGACCACAATGAGCAGTTCTTC.

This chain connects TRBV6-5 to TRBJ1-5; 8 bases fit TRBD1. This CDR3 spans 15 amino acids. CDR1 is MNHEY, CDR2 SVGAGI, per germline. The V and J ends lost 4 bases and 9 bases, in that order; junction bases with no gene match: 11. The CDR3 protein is CASSSGQASTGPQHF. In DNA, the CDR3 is TGTGCCAGCAGTTCGGGACAGGCCTCAACGGGGCCCCAGCATTTT.

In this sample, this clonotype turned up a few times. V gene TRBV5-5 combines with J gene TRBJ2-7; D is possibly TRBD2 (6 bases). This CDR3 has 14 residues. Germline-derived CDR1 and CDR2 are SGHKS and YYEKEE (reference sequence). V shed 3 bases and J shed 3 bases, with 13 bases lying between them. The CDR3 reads CASSSGTLFYEQYF. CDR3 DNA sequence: TGTGCCAGCAGCTCCGGGACTCTTTTCTACGAGCAGTACTTC.